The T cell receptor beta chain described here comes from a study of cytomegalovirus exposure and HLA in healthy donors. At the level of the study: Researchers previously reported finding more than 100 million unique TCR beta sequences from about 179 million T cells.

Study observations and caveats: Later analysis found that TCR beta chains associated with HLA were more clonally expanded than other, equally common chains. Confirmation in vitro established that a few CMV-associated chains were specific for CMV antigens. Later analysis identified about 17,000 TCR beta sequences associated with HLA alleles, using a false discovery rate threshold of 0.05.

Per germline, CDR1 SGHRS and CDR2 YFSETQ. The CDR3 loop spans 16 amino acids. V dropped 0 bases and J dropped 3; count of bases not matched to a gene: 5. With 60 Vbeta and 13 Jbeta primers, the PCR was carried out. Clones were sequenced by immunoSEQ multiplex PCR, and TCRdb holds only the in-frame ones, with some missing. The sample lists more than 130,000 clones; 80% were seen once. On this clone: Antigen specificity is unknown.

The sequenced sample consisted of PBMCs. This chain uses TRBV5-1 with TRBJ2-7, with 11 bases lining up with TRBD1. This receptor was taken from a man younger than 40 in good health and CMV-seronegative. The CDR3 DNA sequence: TGCGCCAGCAGCTTGGTTTCAGGGACAGGGGGCTACGAGCAGTACTTC. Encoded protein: CASSLVSGTGGYEQYF.